The 17 T cell receptor beta chains listed next were all sequenced from one sample in a study of blood T cells in healthy people across ages. Alongside a J-beta primer mix, a sample-barcoded 5' primer served in a second PCR lasting about 7 to 12 cycles. TCRdb reprocessed the 5' RACE reads via MiXCR and lists one record per CDR3 protein. The sample lists 1.4 million or so distinct CDR3 sequences, roughly two fifths occurring once. The specimen was blood. The receptors were sampled from a young woman in good health.

This clonotype occurred a few times. The chain couples TRBV12-3 or TRBV12-4 to TRBJ2-3; D might be TRBD1 (5 bases). The V gene lost 8 bases and the J gene lost 4 bases, with 22 bases spanning the gap. The CDR3 length is 16 residues. CDR3 residues: CASRPHPGKGADTQYF. In DNA form, the CDR3 reads TGTGCCAGCCGCCCCCACCCAGGGAAGGGCGCAGATACGCAGTATTTT.

The sample holds a few counts of this clonotype. The chain has TRBV4-3 and TRBJ2-1, with 8 bases lining up with TRBD2. The CDR3 contains 15 residues. With 1 base clipped from V and 8 bases from J, the junction kept 7 bases outside the gene matches. Germline assignment: CDR1 LGHNA and CDR2 YSLEER. DNA of the CDR3: TGCGCCAGCAGCCAAGGGGCGGGGGGAGTCTATGAGCAGTTCTTC. Protein sequence: CASSQGAGGVYEQFF.

This rearrangement joins TRBV10-3 to TRBJ2-1, with D maybe TRBD2 (5 bases). Trimming removed 6 bases at V and 3 bases at J, with 9 bases between. Germline lookup yields CDR1 ENHRY and CDR2 SYGVKD. The CDR3 consists of 13 residues. The CDR3 region has the DNA TGTGCCATCAGGGACCGGGACTACAATGAGCAGTTCTTC. It translates to CAIRDRDYNEQFF.

This clonotype was counted ten times or more. The rearrangement joins TRBV10-3 to TRBJ2-3; D gene ambiguous. CDR1 is ENHRY, CDR2 SYGVKD, per germline. This CDR3 is built from 13 residues. Trimming removed 0 bases at V and 10 bases at J, with 11 bases between. CDR3: CAISESIPDPQYF. The CDR3 bases are TGTGCCATCAGTGAGTCGATCCCAGACCCGCAGTATTTT.

This chain links TRBV20-1 with TRBJ2-5, with TRBD2 identical over 8 bases. The J call is in doubt because the DNA end fits TRBJ2-7 better. The CDR3 covers 12 residues. Looked up from germline, CDR1 is DFQATT and CDR2 is SNEGSKA (reference sequence). The CDR3 here is CSADRGRNEQYF. CDR3 nucleotide sequence: TGCAGTGCAGACCGCGGGAGGAACGAGCAGTACTTC.

V usage is TRBV24-1 and J usage is TRBJ2-5; maybe TRBD2 (6 bases). Looked up from germline, CDR1 is KGHDR and CDR2 is SFDVKD. Between the trimmed V and J ends, which lost 3 bases and 9 bases, there was a span of 16 bases. The CDR3 has 14 amino acids. CDR3: CATSDPGTARAQYF. The CDR3 bases are TGTGCCACCAGTGATCCCGGGACTGCCCGGGCCCAGTACTTC.

This clonotype occurred many times. This chain joins TRBV10-3 and TRBJ2-7; D remains ambiguous. The CDR3 has 11 amino acids. Germline loops: CDR1 ENHRY, CDR2 SYGVKD. V was clipped by 3 bases and J by 4 bases, with 4 bases between them. Written as DNA, the CDR3 is TGTGCCATCAGTGACTTTTACGAGCAGTACTTC. Translation gives CAISDFYEQYF.

The chain couples TRBV4-3 to TRBJ2-4, with D perhaps TRBD2 (5 bases). The DNA end lines up better with TRBJ2-7; the J call may be wrong. The CDR3 extends over 13 amino acids. Germline lookup yields CDR1 LGHNA and CDR2 YSLEER. Written as DNA, the CDR3 is TGCGCCAGCAGCCAAGGGAGGTGGGACGAGCAGTACTTC. It codes for CASSQGRWDEQYF.

The gene calls are TRBV9 and TRBJ1-3, with D possibly being TRBD1 (6 bases). Germline V gene lookup returns CDR1 SGDLS and CDR2 YYNGEE. The CDR3 is 15 residues long. The V end lost 2 bases, the J end lost 0 bases, and 9 bases lay between the germline ends. The CDR3 DNA reads TGTGCCAGCAGCGTGGACAGCGACTCTGGAAACACCATATATTTT. Residues: CASSVDSDSGNTIYF.

The chain joins TRBV7-9 to TRBJ1-1; D call uncertain. V lost 5 bases to trimming and J lost 1 base, with 11 bases between them. The germline CDR1 and CDR2 sequences are SEHNR and FQNEAQ (reference sequence). The CDR3 covers 14 residues. CDR3 bases: TGTGCCAGCAGCGTAACCCTTGGGAACACTGAAGCTTTCTTT. Translated, it gives CASSVTLGNTEAFF.

Here the CDR3 reads CASRGRTGEIYTDTQYF. Written as DNA, the CDR3 is TGTGCCAGCAGGGGGAGGACAGGGGAAATTTACACAGATACGCAGTATTTT. The rearrangement links TRBV7-9 to TRBJ2-3; 9 nucleotides line up with TRBD1. The CDR3 runs to 17 residues. From germline, CDR1 is SEHNR and CDR2 FQNEAQ (reference sequence). V lost 6 bases and J lost 2; bases outside the gene matches: 12.

The V and J genes are TRBV28 and TRBJ2-4; no reliable D call. The end of the DNA fits TRBJ2-7 better, so the J call may be wrong. CDR3 length: 15 residues. Germline loops: CDR1 MDHEN, CDR2 SYDVKM. CDR3 region: CASSLWSRSPYEQYF. The CDR3 nucleotides read TGTGCCAGCAGTCTGTGGAGCAGGAGTCCCTACGAGCAGTACTTC.

The V call is TRBV25-1, the J call TRBJ2-1; 8 bases are a match to TRBD1. The CDR3 is 15 residues long. Looked up from germline, CDR1 is MGHDK and CDR2 is SYGVNS. The trim removed 3 bases at V and 6 bases at J, leaving 7 bases unmatched. The CDR3 DNA reads TGTGCCAGCAGTGACCCCGGGACAGGTCGCAATGAGCAGTTCTTC. This sequence encodes CASSDPGTGRNEQFF. Full variable domain (outside the CDR3, taken from reference TRBV25-1 and TRBJ2-1): EADIYQTPRYLVIGTGKKITLECSQTMGHDKMYWYQQDPGMELHLIHYSYGVNSTEKGDLSSESTVSRIRTEHFPLTLESARPSHTSQYLCASSDPGTGRNEQFFGPGTRLTVL.

The CDR3 DNA is TGTGCCAGCAGTTTGGGGGGGGTCTCATCCTATGGCTACACCTTC. Translated, it gives CASSLGGVSSYGYTF. The chain has TRBV28 and TRBJ1-2, with D perhaps matching TRBD1 (5 bases). Trimming took 3 bases from V and 4 from J, leaving 15 bases between them. The germline gives CDR1 MDHEN, CDR2 SYDVKM. This CDR3 comprises 15 residues.

The J gene is TRBJ1-6, the V gene TRBV4-3; D is ambiguous. The germline gives CDR1 LGHNA, CDR2 YSLEER. The V end lost 0 bases, the J end lost 7 bases, and 10 bases lay between the germline ends. The CDR3 runs 15 residues. Here the CDR3 reads CASSQDDGNNSPLHF. In DNA, the CDR3 is TGCGCCAGCAGCCAAGATGACGGAAACAATTCACCCCTCCACTTT.

The V and J genes are TRBV25-1 and TRBJ1-1; no reliable D call. The CDR3 runs 14 residues. Germline loops: CDR1 MGHDK, CDR2 SYGVNS. V dropped 2 bases and J dropped 2 bases, with 9 bases sitting between them. The CDR3 nucleotides are TGTGCCAGCAGTGAAGGGGAGTTTAACACTGAAGCTTTCTTT. Protein: CASSEGEFNTEAFF.

Worth noting for this clonotype: At one end, the junction sequence differs from germline, possibly due to a read error. The chain links TRBV7-3 to TRBJ2-1; D is possibly TRBD1 (6 bases). CDR3 length equals 15 residues. Per the germline V gene, CDR1 is SGHTA and CDR2 is FQGTGA. The CDR3 DNA reads TGTGCCGGCAGCGCACTGGGGGCGGAGAACAATGAGCAGTTCTTC. Protein product: CAGSALGAENNEQFF.